Below, one T cell receptor beta chain is given with its context. As processed by the authors: Nucleated cell number was recorded as an estimate derived from reference gene primer amplification. Using immunoSEQ multiplex PCR, the repertoire was profiled, and TCRdb retains in-frame clones only, with some absent. For V, J and clone size, that table is used; D and trimming come from the DNA. This table has 300,000 to 350,000 clones, over 70% appearing once. This sample stems from a study of blood T cell repertoires in COVID-19. CDR1 ENHRY and CDR2 SYGVKD come from the germline V gene. J lost 5 bases, V lost 10 bases, and 11 bases had no gene match. CDR3 length equals 13 residues. Followed longitudinally, the Seattle patients had been enrolled during active infection.

The sample consisted of peripheral blood. The source is a woman aged 50 to 65 with COVID-19, enrolled during active disease. The gene calls are TRBV10-3 and TRBJ2-7, with 7 bases identical to TRBD2. Here the CDR3 DNA reads TGTGCCACCGCCTGGCGGGAGAGGGACGAGCAGTACTTC. It codes for CATAWRERDEQYF.